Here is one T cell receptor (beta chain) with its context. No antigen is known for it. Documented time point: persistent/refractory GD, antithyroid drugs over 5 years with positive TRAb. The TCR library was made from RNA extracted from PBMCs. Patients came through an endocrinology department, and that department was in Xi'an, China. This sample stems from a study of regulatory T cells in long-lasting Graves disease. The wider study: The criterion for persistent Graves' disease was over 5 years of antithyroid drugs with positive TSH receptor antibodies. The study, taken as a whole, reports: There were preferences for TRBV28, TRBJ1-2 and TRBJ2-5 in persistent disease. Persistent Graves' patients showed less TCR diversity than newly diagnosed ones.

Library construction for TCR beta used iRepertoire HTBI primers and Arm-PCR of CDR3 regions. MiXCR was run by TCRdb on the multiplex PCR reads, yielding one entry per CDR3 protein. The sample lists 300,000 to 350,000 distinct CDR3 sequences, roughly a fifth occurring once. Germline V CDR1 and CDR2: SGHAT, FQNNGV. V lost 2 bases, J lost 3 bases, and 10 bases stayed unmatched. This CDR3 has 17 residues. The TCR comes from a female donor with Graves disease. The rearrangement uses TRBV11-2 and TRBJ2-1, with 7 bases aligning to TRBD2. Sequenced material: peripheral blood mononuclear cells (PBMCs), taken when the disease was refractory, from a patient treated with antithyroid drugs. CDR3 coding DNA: TGTGCCAGCAGCTTAAATAGGCTGGGGGGGGGCTACAATGAGCAGTTCTTC. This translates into CASSLNRLGGGYNEQFF.